Shown below are 18 T cell receptor beta chains from a single sample sequenced in a study of cytomegalovirus exposure and HLA in healthy donors. The PCR made use of 60 Vbeta and 13 Jbeta primers. TCRdb's table, derived via immunoSEQ multiplex PCR, lists solely in-frame clones and lacks some. The sample consists of around 120,000 clones, around 76% of them appearing once. The sample comprised PBMCs. The receptors were gathered from a man between 60 and 75 years old in good health and CMV-seropositive.

The J gene is TRBJ1-1, the V gene TRBV5-5; tentative D call: TRBD1 (6 bases). The germline CDR1 and CDR2 sequences are SGHKS and YYEKEE (reference sequence). V dropped 4 bases and J dropped 6 bases, with 16 bases sitting between them. The CDR3 is 14 amino acids. The CDR3 reads CASSQQGLHSEAFF. DNA for the CDR3: TGTGCCAGCAGCCAACAGGGTTTGCACTCTGAAGCTTTCTTT.

The chain uses TRBV29-1 and TRBJ2-7, with D possibly being TRBD1 (6 bases). Looked up from germline, CDR1 is SQVTM and CDR2 is ANQGSEA. Deletions cut 7 bases from V and 5 bases from J, with 18 bases between. The CDR3 loop spans 13 amino acids. This chain's CDR3 is CSADSQGSDEQYF. The CDR3 nucleotides read TGCAGCGCCGACTCTCAGGGGTCTGACGAGCAGTACTTC.

CDR3 region: CASSEGASGLNEQFF. The CDR3 coding sequence is TGTGCCAGCAGTGAAGGGGCTAGCGGGCTCAATGAGCAGTTCTTC. The genes are TRBV6-1 and TRBJ2-1; 8 positions match TRBD2. The CDR3 runs to 15 residues. In germline, CDR1 is MNHNS, CDR2 SASEGT. Losses at the gene ends were 1 base for V and 6 bases for J; bases not matched to a gene: 5.

The chain links TRBV10-2 to TRBJ1-2; 7 nucleotides line up with TRBD1. The CDR3 consists of 15 residues. CDR1 WSHSY and CDR2 SAAADI come from the germline V gene. V lost 5 bases to trimming and J lost 2 bases; unmatched junction nucleotides: 8. The CDR3 nucleotides read TGCGCCAGCAGTCCCACCCAACAGGGGAACTATGGCTACACCTTC. Translation gives CASSPTQQGNYGYTF.

The chain is built from TRBV10-3 and TRBJ1-1; D uncertain. The CDR3 sequence is 13 residues long. V lost 6 bases and J lost 5, with 13 bases in between. The germline V gene has CDR1 ENHRY and CDR2 SYGVKD. The CDR3 protein is CAISSGVVTEAFF. The DNA of the CDR3 is TGTGCCATCAGCTCCGGGGTAGTGACTGAAGCTTTCTTT.

About this clone: Other nucleotide sequences in the sample specify the same CDR3. The J gene is TRBJ2-7, the V gene TRBV5-1; 7 bases are shared with TRBD1. CDR1 is SGHRS and CDR2 is YFSETQ in the germline V gene. The CDR3 loop spans 15 amino acids. V gave up 0 bases and J gave up 1 base; unmatched junction bases: 4. CDR3 DNA: TGCGCCAGCAGCTTGGGACAGGGCACATCCTACGAGCAGTACTTC. Translated: CASSLGQGTSYEQYF.

This chain joins TRBV25-1 and TRBJ2-7, with 7 bases that match TRBD1. V lost 5 bases and J lost 0; bases outside the gene matches: 4. The length of the CDR3 is 14 residues. Germline V gene lookup returns CDR1 MGHDK and CDR2 SYGVNS. The CDR3 region has the DNA TGTGCCAGCAGTCCCCCAGGGGGCTCCTACGAGCAGTACTTC. It encodes CASSPPGGSYEQYF.

This clone was recorded a few times. The chain joins TRBV10-3 to TRBJ2-7; 11 nucleotides agree with TRBD1. The CDR3 consists of 14 residues. The ends lost 4 bases at V and 3 bases at J; junction bases unmatched: 2. Germline CDR1 is ENHRY and CDR2 is SYGVKD. The CDR3 reads CAISVGTGGYEQYF. The CDR3 nucleotides read TGTGCCATCAGTGTAGGGACAGGGGGCTACGAGCAGTACTTC.

In its sample, this clone was seen a few times. The chain uses TRBV30 and TRBJ2-3; 9 bases are a match to TRBD2. The germline gives CDR1 GTSNPN, CDR2 SVGIG (reference sequence). The junction had 13 bases not matched to a gene; V was cut back by 4 bases and J by 5 bases. The CDR3 loop spans 16 amino acids. CDR3 residues: CAWTSGAGGPKDTQYF. In DNA form, the CDR3 reads TGTGCCTGGACCTCAGGGGCGGGGGGGCCGAAAGATACGCAGTATTTT.

This clone has more than one count but fewer than ten. This chain uses TRBV11-3 with TRBJ1-1; perhaps TRBD1 as D (5 bases). The CDR3 is 13 residues long. V was pared by 2 bases and J by 1 base, with 5 bases between. CDR1 SGHNT and CDR2 YENEEA come from the germline V gene. The CDR3 loop reads CASSLQGNTEAFF. CDR3 in DNA: TGTGCCAGCAGCTTACAGGGGAACACTGAAGCTTTCTTT.

The genes are TRBV4-1 and TRBJ2-2, with D possibly matching TRBD1 (6 bases). Germline CDR1 MGHRA, CDR2 YSYEKL. The CDR3 consists of 16 residues. Trimming pared 4 bases from V and 0 bases from J, leaving 12 bases between. The DNA for the CDR3 is TGCGCCAGCAGCCCCCAGGGGATCCCGAACACCGGGGAGCTGTTTTTT. The encoded protein is CASSPQGIPNTGELFF.

The chain couples TRBV5-1 to TRBJ2-5, with 7 bases that match TRBD2. Germline CDR1 reads SGHRS; CDR2 reads YFSETQ. The V gene end was trimmed by 4 bases and the J gene end by 4 bases; junction bases not matched to a gene: 10. CDR3 size: 15 residues. The CDR3: CASSPLELASETQYF. The CDR3 bases are TGCGCCAGCAGCCCCTTGGAACTAGCGTCAGAGACCCAGTACTTC.

V gene TRBV7-8 combines with J gene TRBJ1-5; tentatively, D is TRBD1 (6 bases). The CDR3 spans 15 residues. V lost 2 bases and J lost 4, with 12 bases in between. Germline V lookup: CDR1 SGHVS, CDR2 FQNEAQ. CDR3 sequence reads: CASSLWRTENQPQHF. In DNA form, the CDR3 reads TGTGCCAGCAGCTTATGGCGGACAGAGAATCAGCCCCAGCATTTT.

As for this clone: Germline and junction disagree at one end, which may indicate a read error. The chain uses TRBV7-9 and TRBJ1-1; D gene ambiguous. The CDR3 has 13 amino acids. The germline V gene encodes CDR1 SEHNR and CDR2 FQNEAQ (reference sequence). The CDR3 here is CSSSLAQWTEAFF. CDR3 nucleotides: TGTTCCAGCAGCTTAGCCCAGTGGACTGAAGCTTTCTTT.

The genes are TRBV5-4 and TRBJ2-5, with TRBD1 identical over 8 bases. Germline loops: CDR1 SGHNT, CDR2 YYREEE (reference sequence). The ends lost 0 bases at V and 4 bases at J; junction bases unmatched: 2. The CDR3 is 14 amino acids. The CDR3 spells CASSLGDRTETQYF. The CDR3 nucleotides read TGTGCCAGCAGCTTGGGGGACAGGACAGAGACCCAGTACTTC.

This clone was counted between two and nine times. V gene TRBV30 combines with J gene TRBJ1-5; 7 nucleotides agree with TRBD1. From germline, CDR1 is GTSNPN and CDR2 SVGIG (reference sequence). This CDR3 region has 14 residues. After removal of 4 bases from V and 3 bases from J, the junction contained 6 bases not matched to a gene. CDR3: CAWMDRNLNQPQHF. CDR3 DNA sequence: TGTGCCTGGATGGACAGGAATCTCAATCAGCCCCAGCATTTT.

The chain recombines TRBV4-1 with TRBJ2-5; TRBD2 matches 9 bases. Germline V gene data show CDR1 as MGHRA and CDR2 as YSYEKL. This CDR3 spans 13 amino acids. V trimming: 2 bases; J trimming: 5 bases; junction bases outside the gene matches: 0. The CDR3 DNA is TGCGCCAGCAGCCAAAGCGGGGGGGAGACCCAGTACTTC. Its protein is CASSQSGGETQYF.

The chain has TRBV10-1 and TRBJ1-1, with 8 bases identical to TRBD1. This CDR3 is 15 amino acids long. Germline V lookup: CDR1 WNHNN, CDR2 SYGVQD (reference sequence). The trim removed 6 bases at V and 6 bases at J, leaving 12 bases unmatched. CDR3 sequence: CASSLWTGRVPEAFF. The CDR3 bases are TGCGCCAGCAGCCTGTGGACAGGGAGGGTCCCTGAAGCTTTCTTT.